This entry lists 6 T cell receptor beta chains sequenced from one sample in a study of T cell repertoires in cytomegalovirus infection. TCRdb re-analysed the reads in MiXCR, keeping a single row per CDR3 protein. The table shows under 850,000 distinct CDR3 sequences, with 30% to 35% occurring only once. Antigen specificity for these receptors is unknown. This sample comprised cultured PBMCs, obtained from culture after CMV antigen stimulation. Receptor source: a human donor in good health (CMV status not recorded). Some clones in this sample may be carry-over from other donors' samples.

J is TRBJ2-1 and V is TRBV10-3; D could derive from TRBD1 or TRBD2 (6 bases each). Germline V gene lookup returns CDR1 ENHRY and CDR2 SYGVKD. There are 14 residues in the CDR3. V was trimmed by 10 bases and J by 7 bases, leaving 20 bases between them. CDR3 region: CATAGWGAVNEQFF. CDR3 nucleotide sequence: TGTGCCACGGCAGGGTGGGGGGCCGTGAATGAGCAGTTCTTC.

The chain joins TRBV29-1 to TRBJ2-5; D not certain. The CDR3 spans 12 residues. Deletions cut 5 bases from V and 5 bases from J, with 12 bases between. CDR1 is SQVTM, CDR2 ANQGSEA, per germline. CDR3 amino acids: CSVRVRSETQYF. The CDR3, as DNA: TGCAGCGTTAGGGTTAGGAGTGAGACCCAGTACTTC.

The rearrangement uses TRBV7-2 and TRBJ1-6, with D maybe TRBD1 (5 bases). Germline V gene lookup returns CDR1 SGHTA and CDR2 FQGNSA. The CDR3 consists of 16 residues. Trimming left V 5 bases short and J 10 bases short, with 21 bases between. The CDR3 reads CASSAGQSRRGSPLHF. The CDR3 nucleotides read TGTGCCAGCAGCGCCGGACAATCCCGAAGAGGGTCACCCCTCCACTTT.

There are a few counts of this clonotype. The chain uses TRBV20-1 and TRBJ2-6; D gene ambiguous. Per the germline V gene, CDR1 is DFQATT and CDR2 is SNEGSKA (reference sequence). V was clipped by 1 base and J by 1 base, with 8 bases between them. This CDR3 region has 15 residues. The CDR3 sequence is CSARVLGSGANVLTF. The CDR3 region has the DNA TGCAGTGCTAGAGTTCTCGGATCTGGGGCCAACGTCCTGACTTTC.

This sequence joins TRBV7-8 and TRBJ1-1; D perhaps matches TRBD1 (6 bases). Trimming stripped 2 bases from V and 0 bases from J, with 19 bases between. The CDR3 extends over 18 amino acids. Germline CDR1 reads SGHVS; CDR2 reads FQNEAQ. CDR3 residues: CASSLPPDSYTMNTEAFF. As DNA, the CDR3 is TGTGCCAGCAGCTTACCACCGGACAGCTACACAATGAACACTGAAGCTTTCTTT.

The genes are TRBV12-5 and TRBJ2-3; 10 bases align to TRBD2. With V trimmed by 1 base and J by 4 bases, 11 bases remained unmatched. Germline V gene sequence: CDR1 LGHNT, CDR2 FRNRAP. There are 18 residues in the CDR3. The CDR3 DNA sequence: TGTGCTAGTGGTTTGGCCCCTAGCGGGAGTTTTAAGGCAGATACGCAGTATTTT. Translated: CASGLAPSGSFKADTQYF. Complete variable domain (other parts from reference TRBV12-5 and TRBJ2-3): DARVTQTPRHKVTEMGQEVTMRCQPILGHNTVFWYRQTMMQGLELLAYFRNRAPLDDSGMPKDRFSAEMPDATLATLKIQPSEPRDSAVYFCASGLAPSGSFKADTQYFGPGTRLTVL.